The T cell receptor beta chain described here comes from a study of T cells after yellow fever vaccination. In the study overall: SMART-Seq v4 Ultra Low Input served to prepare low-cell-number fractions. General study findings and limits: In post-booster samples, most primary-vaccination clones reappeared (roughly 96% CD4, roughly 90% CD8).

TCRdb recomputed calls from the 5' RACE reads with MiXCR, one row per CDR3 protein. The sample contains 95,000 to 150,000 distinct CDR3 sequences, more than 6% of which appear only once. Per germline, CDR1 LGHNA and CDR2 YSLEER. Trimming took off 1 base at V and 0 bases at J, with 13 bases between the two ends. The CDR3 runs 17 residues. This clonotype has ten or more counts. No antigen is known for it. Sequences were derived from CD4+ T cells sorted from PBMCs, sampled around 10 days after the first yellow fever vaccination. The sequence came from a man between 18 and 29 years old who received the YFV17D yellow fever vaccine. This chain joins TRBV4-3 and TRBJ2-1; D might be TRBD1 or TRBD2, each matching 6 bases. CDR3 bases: TGCGCCAGCAGCCAAGTTCACCGGGGGCCCTCCTACAATGAGCAGTTCTTC. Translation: CASSQVHRGPSYNEQFF.